These 20 T cell receptor beta chains were all obtained from the same sample, sequenced in a study of control samples from healthy donors and cancer patients. Generated by immunoSEQ multiplex PCR, the TCRdb table keeps only in-frame clones and is missing some. The data contain 150,000 to 200,000 clones, 85% to 90% of them seen just once; the ten biggest clones take up 12%. The sequenced sample was blood. The receptors here all came from a man aged 25 to 40 in good health.

This rearrangement joins TRBV7-9 to TRBJ1-6, with TRBD1 identical over 8 bases. This CDR3 spans 14 amino acids. Germline V gene lookup returns CDR1 SEHNR and CDR2 FQNEAQ (reference sequence). V shed 5 bases and J 8 bases; nucleotides not matched to a gene: 5. CDR3 nucleotide sequence: TGTGCCAGCAGCCTCGGGACAGGTGATTCACCCCTCCACTTT. This translates into CASSLGTGDSPLHF.

The chain combines TRBV4-2 with TRBJ1-1; tentative D call: TRBD1 (5 bases). V lost 4 bases and J lost 0, with 21 bases in between. Germline V gene lookup returns CDR1 LGHNA and CDR2 YNFKEQ. This CDR3 is 18 amino acids long. CDR3 nucleotides: TGTGCCAGCAGCCCAGGGACGGGAACAGGCAGCATGAACACTGAAGCTTTCTTT. This sequence encodes CASSPGTGTGSMNTEAFF.

Comment on this clone: Other nucleotide sequences from this sample produce the same CDR3. This chain uses TRBV9 with TRBJ2-1, with a possible D match to TRBD2 (6 bases). Per germline, CDR1 SGDLS and CDR2 YYNGEE. Trimming left V 3 bases short and J 14 bases short, with 15 bases between. The CDR3 loop spans 12 amino acids. The CDR3 nucleotides are TGTGCCAGCAGCGGGGGTAGGGGACTTAAGTTCTTC. Translating gives CASSGGRGLKFF.

The chain employs TRBV6-1 and TRBJ1-1; 7 positions agree with TRBD1. Germline trimming cut 1 base from V and 10 bases from J; bases unmatched to any gene: 9. The CDR3 loop spans 14 amino acids. CDR1 MNHNS and CDR2 SASEGT come from the germline V gene. The CDR3 is CASSEEHRGWGAFF. CDR3 bases: TGTGCCAGCAGTGAAGAACACAGGGGTTGGGGAGCTTTCTTT.

The genes are TRBV7-3 and TRBJ2-1; D is undetermined. CDR3 length equals 13 residues. Germline V gives CDR1 SGHTA, CDR2 FQGTGA. The V end lost 3 bases, the J end lost 9 bases, and 12 bases lay between the germline ends. CDR3 nucleotides: TGTGCCAGCAGCTTGACCCAACAAAGTGAGCAGTTCTTC. Amino acid sequence: CASSLTQQSEQFF.

The V gene is TRBV5-1, the J gene TRBJ1-2; no definite D call. CDR1 is SGHRS and CDR2 is YFSETQ in the germline V gene. The CDR3 spans 11 residues. V dropped 3 bases and J dropped 3 bases, with 3 bases sitting between them. CDR3 in amino acids: CASSSDYGYTF. DNA for the CDR3: TGCGCCAGCAGCTCAGACTATGGCTACACCTTC.

This clone was seen only a few times. The rearrangement links TRBV9 to TRBJ2-1; 8 bases are shared with TRBD2. This CDR3 region has 14 residues. Trimming at V came to 3 bases and at J to 10 bases, leaving 9 bases not matched to a gene. In germline, CDR1 is SGDLS, CDR2 YYNGEE. CDR3 DNA sequence: TGTGCCAGCAGCGACGGGGGGGCCGGGGGCGAGCAGTTCTTC. As protein: CASSDGGAGGEQFF.

The chain uses TRBV19 and TRBJ1-2; D unresolved. Trimming shortened V by 0 bases and J by 3 bases, and 11 bases separated the two germline ends. CDR1 LNHDA and CDR2 SQIVND come from the germline V gene (reference sequence). This CDR3 contains 15 residues. CDR3 region: CASSIDKGADYGYTF. The CDR3 DNA reads TGTGCCAGTAGTATAGATAAAGGCGCTGACTATGGCTACACCTTC.

V gene TRBV28 combines with J gene TRBJ1-4; 7 nucleotides align to TRBD1. V shed 5 bases and J 8 bases; nucleotides not matched to a gene: 5. CDR1 and CDR2 from the germline V gene are MDHEN and SYDVKM. The CDR3 spans 13 residues. The CDR3 region is CASSEGADEKLFF. DNA of the CDR3: TGTGCCAGCAGTGAGGGGGCGGACGAAAAACTGTTTTTT. Looking up the rest from reference TRBV28 and TRBJ1-4 gives the full variable domain: DVKVTQSSRYLVKRTGEKVFLECVQDMDHENMFWYRQDPGLGLRLIYFSYDVKMKEKGDIPEGYSVSREKKERFSLILESASTNQTSMYLCASSEGADEKLFFGSGTQLSVL.

The rearrangement links TRBV5-1 to TRBJ2-3; D gene ambiguous. This CDR3 is built from 16 residues. Germline CDR1 SGHRS, CDR2 YFSETQ. Trimming removed 0 bases at V and 1 base at J, with 12 bases between. CDR3 sequence reads: CASSLEPSSGTDTQYF. As DNA, the CDR3 is TGCGCCAGCAGCTTGGAGCCCTCGAGCGGCACAGATACGCAGTATTTT.

This clone was found many times. The gene calls are TRBV7-9 and TRBJ1-1; D gene uncertain. V was pared by 5 bases and J by 4 bases, with 14 bases between. The CDR3 sequence is 14 residues long. Germline values: CDR1 SEHNR, CDR2 FQNEAQ (reference sequence). The DNA for the CDR3 is TGTGCCAGCAGCCCCCAAAGGGTTGGCACTGAAGCTTTCTTT. Its translation: CASSPQRVGTEAFF.

This clone was observed a handful of times. The rearrangement uses TRBV18 and TRBJ1-1; 7 nucleotides align to TRBD1. From germline, CDR1 is KGHSH and CDR2 LQKENI. V shed 3 bases and J 0 bases; nucleotides not matched to a gene: 4. CDR3 size: 15 residues. The CDR3 sequence: CASSPGGQLNTEAFF. DNA of the CDR3: TGTGCCAGCTCACCGGGGGGACAGTTGAACACTGAAGCTTTCTTT. Full variable domain (outside the CDR3, taken from reference TRBV18 and TRBJ1-1): NAGVMQNPRHLVRRRGQEARLRCSPMKGHSHVYWYRQLPEEGLKFMVYLQKENIIDESGMPKERFSAEFPKEGPSILRIQQVVRGDSAAYFCASSPGGQLNTEAFFGQGTRLTVV.

For this clone: The sample has other DNA sequences that encode this CDR3 too. The rearrangement links TRBV12-3 or TRBV12-4 to TRBJ1-1; D call uncertain. This CDR3 has 13 amino acids. The V end was cut by 7 bases, the J end by 0 bases, with 9 bases between. The CDR3 bases are TGTGCCAGCACTCCCCGGGTGAACACTGAAGCTTTCTTT. Encoded protein: CASTPRVNTEAFF.

The chain employs TRBV5-1 and TRBJ2-1; TRBD1 might be the D (7 bases). V was trimmed by 7 bases and J by 4 bases, leaving 15 bases between them. This CDR3 comprises 14 residues. Germline V lookup: CDR1 SGHRS, CDR2 YFSETQ. The CDR3 loop is CASHTGDRYNEQFF. The CDR3 nucleotides are TGCGCCAGCCATACGGGGGACAGATACAATGAGCAGTTCTTC.

This rearrangement joins TRBV5-4 to TRBJ2-5, with D unresolved. The germline gives CDR1 SGHNT, CDR2 YYREEE (reference sequence). Trimming cost V 4 bases and J 1 base, with 14 bases left between them. This CDR3 has 15 amino acids. CDR3 residues: CASSPHPTRQETQYF. CDR3 bases: TGTGCCAGCAGCCCACACCCGACCCGCCAAGAGACCCAGTACTTC.

This rearrangement joins TRBV7-2 to TRBJ1-2, with D uncertain. V was shortened by 1 base and J by 5 bases, with 11 bases between the two germline ends. CDR3 size: 14 residues. Germline lookup yields CDR1 SGHTA and CDR2 FQGNSA. CDR3 DNA: TGTGCCAGCAGCTTAGGGACTTTACCTTATGGCTACACCTTC. This gives the protein CASSLGTLPYGYTF.

This clone was counted only a few times. The chain joins TRBV2 to TRBJ1-5; maybe TRBD1 (5 bases). The germline V gene encodes CDR1 SNHLY and CDR2 FYNNEI. V dropped 6 bases and J dropped 3 bases, with 15 bases sitting between them. The CDR3 has 15 amino acids. CDR3 DNA: TGTGCCAGCAGACGGGGGGGACCACTCAATCAGCCCCAGCATTTT. Translating gives CASRRGGPLNQPQHF. The full variable domain, completed using reference TRBV2 and TRBJ1-5, is EPEVTQTPSHQVTQMGQEVILRCVPISNHLYFYWYRQILGQKVEFLVSFYNNEISEKSEIFDDQFSVERPDGSNFTLKIRSTKLEDSAMYFCASRRGGPLNQPQHFGDGTRLSIL.

The rearrangement joins TRBV6-5 to TRBJ2-3, with D perhaps TRBD2 (5 bases). Germline CDR1 is MNHEY and CDR2 is SVGAGI. The CDR3 spans 16 residues. The V and J ends lost 0 bases and 1 base respectively, with 11 bases between them. The CDR3, as DNA: TGTGCCAGCAGTTACTCGTATAGCGCGGGCACAGATACGCAGTATTTT. Translating gives CASSYSYSAGTDTQYF.

This chain connects TRBV20-1 to TRBJ2-3; 7 bases map to TRBD2. The CDR3 sequence is 15 residues long. Germline lookup yields CDR1 DFQATT and CDR2 SNEGSKA (reference sequence). V was clipped by 3 bases and J by 2 bases; unmatched bases: 8. The CDR3 DNA reads TGCAGTGCTAGTACCTGGGCGGGAGTCACAGATACGCAGTATTTT. Translated: CSASTWAGVTDTQYF.

The rearrangement links TRBV24-1 to TRBJ1-5; TRBD1 might be the D (5 bases). The CDR3 is 14 residues long. CDR1 and CDR2 from the germline V gene are KGHDR and SFDVKD. Trimming took off 3 bases at V and 7 bases at J, with 12 bases between the two ends. The CDR3 reads CATSDRRAGQPQHF. The CDR3 bases are TGTGCCACCAGTGATCGGAGGGCAGGGCAGCCCCAGCATTTT.